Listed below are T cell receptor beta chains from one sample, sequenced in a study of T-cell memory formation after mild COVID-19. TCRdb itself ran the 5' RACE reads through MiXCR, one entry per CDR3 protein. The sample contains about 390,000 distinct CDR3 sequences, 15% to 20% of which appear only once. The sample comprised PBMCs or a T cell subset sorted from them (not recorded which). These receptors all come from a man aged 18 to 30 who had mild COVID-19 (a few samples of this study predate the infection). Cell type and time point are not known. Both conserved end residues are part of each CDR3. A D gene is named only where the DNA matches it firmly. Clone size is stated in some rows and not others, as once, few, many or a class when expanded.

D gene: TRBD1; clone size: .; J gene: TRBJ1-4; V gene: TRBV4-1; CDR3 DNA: TGCGCCAGCAGCCAAACAGGGGGCTCAGGGGAAAAACTGTTTTTT; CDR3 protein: CASSQTGGSGEKLFF
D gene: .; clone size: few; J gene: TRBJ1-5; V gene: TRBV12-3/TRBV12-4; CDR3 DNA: TGTGCCAGCAGCCCCGGACAGCATAGCAATCAGCCCCAGCATTTT; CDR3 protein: CASSPGQHSNQPQHF
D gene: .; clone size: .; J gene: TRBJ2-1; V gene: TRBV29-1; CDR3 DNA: TGCAGCGTTGCACGGTCCGGCGACTCCTACAATGAGCAGTTCTTC; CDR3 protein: CSVARSGDSYNEQFF
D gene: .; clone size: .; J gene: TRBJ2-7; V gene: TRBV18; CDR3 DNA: TGTGCCAGCCACGGGGACGGTGCCTACGAGCAGTACTTC; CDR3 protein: CASHGDGAYEQYF
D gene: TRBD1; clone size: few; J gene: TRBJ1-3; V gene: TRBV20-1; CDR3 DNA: TGCAGTGCTAGAGAGTGGACAGGGGAAGGAAACACCATATATTTT; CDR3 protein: CSAREWTGEGNTIYF
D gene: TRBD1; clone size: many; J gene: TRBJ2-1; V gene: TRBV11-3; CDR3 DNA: TGTGCCAGCAGCTTAGATCAATCGGGGACAGGCTCCTACAATGAGCAGTTCTTC; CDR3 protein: CASSLDQSGTGSYNEQFF
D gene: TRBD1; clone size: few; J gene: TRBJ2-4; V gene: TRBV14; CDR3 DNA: TGTGCCAGCAGCCAAGAAAGGGGGACAGGAAACATTCAGTACTTC; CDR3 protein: CASSQERGTGNIQYF
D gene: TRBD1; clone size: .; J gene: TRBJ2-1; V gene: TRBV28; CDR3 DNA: TGTGCCAGCAGCGAGTCGGACAGGGTGAGCAATGAGCAGTTCTTC; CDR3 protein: CASSESDRVSNEQFF
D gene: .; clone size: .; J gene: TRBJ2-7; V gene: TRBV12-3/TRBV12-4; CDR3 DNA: TGTGCCAGCAGTTTAACTCCAACCTCCCGGGAGCAGTACTTC; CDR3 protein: CASSLTPTSREQYF
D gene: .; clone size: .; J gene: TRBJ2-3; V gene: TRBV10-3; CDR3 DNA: TGTGCCATCAGTGGTGGGATTTCGGATACGCAGTATTTT; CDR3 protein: CAISGGISDTQYF
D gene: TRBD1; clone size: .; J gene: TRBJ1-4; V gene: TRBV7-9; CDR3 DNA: TGTGCCAGCAGGGACAGGATAAATGAAAAACTGTTTTTT; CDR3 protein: CASRDRINEKLFF
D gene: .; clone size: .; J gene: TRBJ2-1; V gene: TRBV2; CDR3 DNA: TGTGCCAGCAGTGGCTCCGGGACACTAGATGAGCAGTTCTTC; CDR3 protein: CASSGSGTLDEQFF
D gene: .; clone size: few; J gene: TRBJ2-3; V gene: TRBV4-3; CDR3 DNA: TGCGCCAGCAGCGCAGGCCCGGGTAGAGAGACAGATACGCAGTATTTT; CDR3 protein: CASSAGPGRETDTQYF
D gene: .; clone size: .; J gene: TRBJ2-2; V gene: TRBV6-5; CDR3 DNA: TGTGCCAGCTCCGGGGCGGGGGCGGCGAACACCGGGGAGCTGTTTTTT; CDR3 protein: CASSGAGAANTGELFF
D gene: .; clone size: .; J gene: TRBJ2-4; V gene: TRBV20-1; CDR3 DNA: TGCAGTGCTCAGCAGGGGACGGACATTCAGTACTTC; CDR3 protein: CSAQQGTDIQYF
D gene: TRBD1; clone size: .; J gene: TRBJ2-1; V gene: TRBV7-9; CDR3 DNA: TGTGCCAGCAGCTTCGGACAGGGGGCACTAAATGAGCAGTTCTTC; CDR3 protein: CASSFGQGALNEQFF
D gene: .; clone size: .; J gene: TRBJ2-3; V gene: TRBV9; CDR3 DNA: TGTGCCAGCAGCTTGGGACGGACTACAATCACAGATACGCAGTATTTT; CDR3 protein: CASSLGRTTITDTQYF
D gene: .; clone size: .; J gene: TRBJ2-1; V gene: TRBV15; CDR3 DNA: TGTGCCACCAGCAGAGGAGCGGGCAATGAGCAGTTCTTC; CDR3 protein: CATSRGAGNEQFF